This passage covers 15 T cell receptor beta chains from one sample sequenced in a study of CD8+CD57+ T cells in acquired aplastic anemia. In patients chosen for sequencing, flow cytometry had shown CD8+CD57+ cell expansion. Genomic DNA provided the template from which TCR beta VDJ and CDR3 profiles were obtained. TCRdb reprocessed the reads with MiXCR, giving one entry per CDR3 protein. The sample shows approximately 250,000 distinct CDR3 sequences, roughly 82% of them seen only once. Sequenced material: sorted CD4+, CD8+, or CD8+CD57+ T cells (not recorded which) from PBMCs. The receptors were gathered from a human donor with aplastic anemia.

This clonotype was seen more than once but under ten times. CDR3 sequence reads: CASTELREGGYTF. In DNA form, the CDR3 reads TGTGCCAGCACCGAACTCAGGGAGGGTGGCTACACCTTC. This rearrangement joins TRBV10-3 to TRBJ1-2; TRBD1 might be the D (5 bases). Germline V CDR1 and CDR2: ENHRY, SYGVKD. V lost 10 bases and J 7 bases, leaving 19 bases between the germline ends. The CDR3 runs 13 residues.

This clonotype was picked up a small number of times. The J gene is TRBJ1-5, the V gene TRBV24-1; TRBD1 matches at 8 bases. CDR3 length: 15 amino acids. V shed 5 bases and J 4 bases; nucleotides not matched to a gene: 6. Germline loops: CDR1 KGHDR, CDR2 SFDVKD. CDR3 nucleotide sequence: TGTGCCACCAGTGGGGGGACAGGCTCAAATCAGCCCCAGCATTTT. Translated: CATSGGTGSNQPQHF.

In this sample, this clonotype turned up once. The chain has TRBV6-1 and TRBJ2-6; the D is unclear. This CDR3 has 15 amino acids. Germline loops: CDR1 MNHNS, CDR2 SASEGT. The germline V and J ends were trimmed by 4 bases and 0 bases, with 7 bases remaining between them. The CDR3 region is CASSGVSSGANVLTF. CDR3 DNA: TGTGCCAGCAGTGGAGTCTCCTCTGGGGCCAACGTCCTGACTTTC.

This chain uses TRBV29-1 with TRBJ1-1; unclear D gene. The CDR3 is 11 residues long. V lost 4 bases and J lost 1, with 4 bases in between. The germline V gene encodes CDR1 SQVTM and CDR2 ANQGSEA. The CDR3 is CSVVANTEAFF. The CDR3 DNA reads TGCAGCGTTGTAGCGAACACTGAAGCTTTCTTT. Complete variable domain (other parts from reference TRBV29-1 and TRBJ1-1): SAVISQKPSRDICQRGTSLTIQCQVDSQVTMMFWYRQQPGQSLTLIATANQGSEATYESGFVIDKFPISRPNLTFSTLTVSNMSPEDSSIYLCSVVANTEAFFGQGTRLTVV.

This clonotype was detected a few times. The chain couples TRBV27 to TRBJ2-7; D possibly corresponds to TRBD1 (5 bases). Germline V gene lookup returns CDR1 MNHEY and CDR2 SMNVEV (reference sequence). Between the trimmed V and J ends, which lost 0 bases and 2 bases, there was a span of 17 bases. The CDR3 consists of 17 residues. CDR3 protein: CASSLSPPRGIPYEQYF. The CDR3 DNA follows: TGTGCCAGCAGTTTATCGCCCCCAAGGGGTATCCCCTACGAGCAGTACTTC.

This clonotype is categorized as medium-sized. CDR3 residues: CASSHNPGGPNTGELFF. The CDR3 DNA is TGCGCCAGCAGCCACAATCCCGGGGGGCCGAACACCGGGGAGCTGTTTTTT. The chain combines TRBV4-3 with TRBJ2-2; possible D gene TRBD2, 7 bases. The CDR3 sequence is 17 residues long. Germline CDR1 LGHNA, CDR2 YSLEER. Trimming pared 3 bases from V and 0 bases from J, leaving 14 bases between.

The chain has TRBV7-9 and TRBJ2-6, with D perhaps matching TRBD2 (5 bases). Germline values: CDR1 SEHNR, CDR2 FQNEAQ (reference sequence). This CDR3 has 15 amino acids. Between the trimmed V and J ends, which lost 2 bases and 2 bases, there was a span of 7 bases. CDR3 protein: CASSLLRAGANVLTF. The CDR3 DNA reads TGTGCCAGCAGCTTATTGAGGGCTGGGGCCAACGTCCTGACTTTC. The full variable domain, completed using reference TRBV7-9 and TRBJ2-6, is DTGVSQNPRHKITKRGQNVTFRCDPISEHNRLYWYRQTLGQGPEFLTYFQNEAQLEKSRLLSDRFSAERPKGSFSTLEIQRTEQGDSAMYLCASSLLRAGANVLTFGAGSRLTVL.

The sample holds one count of this clonotype. Because the CDR3 is missing its conserved closing phenylalanine or tryptophan, this is likely a read error. The DNA is omitted, as the CDR3 cannot be located on it reliably, and the CDR3 follows TCRdb's listing. This chain uses TRBV9 with TRBJ2-3. In germline, CDR1 is SGDLS, CDR2 YYNGEE. The CDR3 sequence runs 13 residues, both termini included. The CDR3: CASSDEAKDTQRV.

The chain employs TRBV7-8 and TRBJ2-6, with D unresolved. This CDR3 is 16 amino acids long. Germline-derived CDR1 and CDR2 are SGHVS and FQNEAQ. V was clipped by 0 bases and J by 11 bases, with 17 bases between them. The CDR3 region is CASSLAGGHDTHVLTF. CDR3 nucleotides: TGTGCCAGCAGCTTAGCGGGTGGCCACGATACGCACGTCCTGACTTTC. Full variable domain (outside the CDR3, taken from reference TRBV7-8 and TRBJ2-6): GAGVSQSPRYKVAKRGQDVALRCDPISGHVSLFWYQQALGQGPEFLTYFQNEAQLDKSGLPSDRFFAERPEGSVSTLKIQRTQQEDSAVYLCASSLAGGHDTHVLTFGAGSRLTVL.

The V call is TRBV19, the J call TRBJ2-1, with a possible D match to TRBD1 (5 bases). The CDR3 loop spans 15 amino acids. Trimming cost V 2 bases and J 6 bases, with 14 bases left between them. The germline V gene encodes CDR1 LNHDA and CDR2 SQIVND (reference sequence). The CDR3 sequence is CASSITGGASNEQFF. CDR3 nucleotide sequence: TGTGCCAGTAGTATAACAGGCGGAGCTTCCAATGAGCAGTTCTTC.

This chain connects TRBV19 to TRBJ2-7; TRBD1 matches 11 bases. CDR1 is LNHDA, CDR2 SQIVND, per germline (reference sequence). The CDR3 has 16 residues. The V and J ends lost 5 bases and 2 bases, in that order; junction bases with no gene match: 8. The CDR3 DNA is TGTGCCAGTAGTCCCCGTTGGGGACAGGGGGCCTACGAGCAGTACTTC. Its protein is CASSPRWGQGAYEQYF. Combining the CDR3 with reference TRBV19 and TRBJ2-7 gives the whole variable domain DGGITQSPKYLFRKEGQNVTLSCEQNLNHDAMYWYRQDPGQGLRLIYYSQIVNDFQKGDIAEGYSVSREKKESFPLTVTSAQKNPTAFYLCASSPRWGQGAYEQYFGPGTRLTVT.

The chain has TRBV11-3 and TRBJ1-2; D is unresolved. The germline V gene has CDR1 SGHNT and CDR2 YENEEA. Trimming removed 0 bases from V and 4 bases from J, with 12 bases in between. The CDR3 has 15 residues. The CDR3 loop reads CASSLDLRRTYGYTF. The CDR3 DNA sequence: TGTGCCAGCAGCTTAGATCTACGACGGACCTATGGCTACACCTTC.

The rearrangement joins TRBV7-9 to TRBJ2-3, with TRBD1 as a possible D gene (6 bases). V shed 8 bases and J shed 11 bases, with 20 bases lying between them. Germline-derived CDR1 and CDR2 are SEHNR and FQNEAQ (reference sequence). The CDR3 extends over 13 amino acids. CDR3 sequence (DNA): TGTGCCAGCGGGTTTGGGGGCACCGGTGGGCAGTATTTT. Its protein product is CASGFGGTGGQYF.

Concerning this clonotype: One junction end does not reproduce the germline sequence, and a read error may be involved. The V call is TRBV7-9, the J call TRBJ2-3; the D gene is possibly TRBD2 (6 bases). Looked up from germline, CDR1 is SEHNR and CDR2 is FQNEAQ (reference sequence). This CDR3 spans 14 amino acids. The CDR3 loop reads CASSLAGGPETQEF. CDR3 bases: TGTGCCAGCAGCTTAGCGGGAGGTCCCGAGACGCAGGAGTTT.

This clonotype was seen a few times. One junction end disagrees with the germline gene, perhaps due to a read error. V gene TRBV7-8 combines with J gene TRBJ1-1, with TRBD1 as a possible D gene (6 bases). CDR1 is SGHVS, CDR2 FQNEAQ, per germline. This CDR3 comprises 15 residues. CDR3 in amino acids: CASSLAGAGDTEAFF. The CDR3 region has the DNA TGTGCCAGCAGCTTAGCTGGAGCAGGGGATACTGAGGCTTTCTTT.